One T cell receptor (beta chain) is described in this entry. This entry comes from a study of blood T cell repertoires in COVID-19. Study overall: T cells, B-cell-depleted T cells, or PBMCs provided the cDNA or gDNA that served as material.

Germline V CDR1 and CDR2: SGHDT, YYEEEE. V lost 4 bases to trimming and J lost 4 bases; unmatched junction nucleotides: 7. The CDR3 has 14 amino acids. The assay was immunoSEQ multiplex PCR, and TCRdb's table has in-frame clones only and misses some. Seen here are 20,000 to 30,000 clones, over 85% observed once, and the top ten hold less than 8.5%. This rearrangement joins TRBV5-6 to TRBJ1-2, with TRBD1 matching 7 bases. The sample was peripheral blood. This TCR came from a human donor in a cohort sampled during active COVID-19. CDR3 sequence reads: CASSPGQSVYGYTF. The CDR3 region has the DNA TGTGCCAGCAGCCCGGGACAGTCGGTCTATGGCTACACCTTC.